This TCR beta chain was captured in a study of T cells in Graves' hyperthyroidism and ophthalmopathy. Uncontrolled infection, other autoimmune disease, pregnancy or lactation excluded patients. This CDR3 contains 13 residues. V was shortened by 3 bases and J by 6 bases, with 12 bases between the two germline ends. The germline gives CDR1 MNHNS, CDR2 SASEGT. From RNA transcripts, TCR beta CDR3 regions were amplified. Initially, a first-round RT-PCR of the TCR CDR3 employed the HTBI primer set. TCRdb redid the calling of the multiplex PCR reads with MiXCR, one entry per CDR3 protein. The sample lists 300,000 to 400,000 distinct CDR3 sequences; about 14% were seen once. Study-level points and caveats: Most thyroid clonotypes that were expanded above 0.001 also turned up in blood.

Note on this clonotype: Its antigen is as yet unknown.

J is TRBJ2-7 and V is TRBV6-1; D not resolved. The sequence was collected from a woman aged 25 to 39 with Graves' hyperthyroidism. Specimen: blood. The CDR3 protein is CASSELGPTEQYF. The CDR3 DNA is TGTGCCAGCAGTGAGTTAGGCCCGACCGAGCAGTACTTC.